This entry features one TCR beta chain sequence. The sample originates from a study of glioma-infiltrating T cells after dendritic cell vaccination. As for time point: after dendritic cell vaccination, including at tumor progression/relapse. The protocol was immunoSEQ multiplex PCR, while the TCRdb copy is restricted to in-frame clones and leaves out a portion. The sample lists around 92,000 clones; over 80% were seen once. The sequenced sample was blood, obtained after dendritic cell vaccination. This receptor was identified in a human donor with glioblastoma.

The CDR3 reads CASRLMTVNTEAFF. The DNA of the CDR3 is TGTGCCAGCCGACTCATGACGGTGAACACTGAAGCTTTCTTT. This chain uses TRBV13 with TRBJ1-1, with unresolved D. Germline V CDR1 and CDR2: PRHDT, FYEKMQ (reference sequence). The CDR3 runs to 14 residues. Trimming pared 8 bases from V and 0 bases from J, leaving 13 bases between.